The next 2 T cell receptor beta chains were all read from a single sample in a study of T cell responses to AZD1222 COVID-19 vaccine. Data came from immunoSEQ multiplex PCR; TCRdb stores just in-frame clones and leaves some out. The sample has just under 100,000 clones, 70% to 90% seen once. The sequencing here drew on peripheral blood, taken on day 0 of AZD1222 vaccination. These receptors all stem from an adult in good health.

CDR3 DNA: TGTGCCAGTAGTGTACAGGGGGCTTCCTACGAGCAGTACTTC. It is translated as CASSVQGASYEQYF. The rearrangement links TRBV19 to TRBJ2-7, with 9 bases that match TRBD1. Per germline, CDR1 LNHDA and CDR2 SQIVND (reference sequence). This CDR3 has 14 residues. V was pared by 5 bases and J by 1 base, with 3 bases of the junction left unmatched.

The CDR3 loop is CSASRLGGYTDTQYF. In DNA form, the CDR3 reads TGCAGTGCTAGTCGACTAGGAGGCTACACAGATACGCAGTATTTT. The chain combines TRBV20-1 with TRBJ2-3; tentative D call: TRBD2 (6 bases). This CDR3 region has 15 residues. V lost 3 bases to trimming and J lost 2 bases, with 15 bases between them. Germline V gene data show CDR1 as DFQATT and CDR2 as SNEGSKA (reference sequence).